These T cell receptor beta chains were read from a single sample in a study of T cell responses to AZD1222 COVID-19 vaccine. Profiling relied on immunoSEQ multiplex PCR, and the TCRdb table lists in-frame clones only, not all of them. The sample records around 200,000 clones, roughly 92% being singletons. Sequenced here: peripheral blood, sampled 28 days after the second AZD1222 dose. These receptor sequences come from an adult who received the AZD1222 COVID-19 vaccine. CDR3s include the opening cysteine and the closing phenylalanine or tryptophan. The order of the fields is D gene, V gene, clone size, J gene, CDR3 DNA, CDR3 protein. A D gene is named only where the DNA matches it firmly. Some rows have no size entry. The others give once, few or many, or a class for an expanded clone.

d_call: -
v_call: TRBV7-9
clone_size: -
j_call: TRBJ1-1
cdr3_nt: TGTGCCAGCAGCCCCGGTGCGGCTACTCCGAACACTGAAGCTTTCTTT
cdr3_aa: CASSPGAATPNTEAFF

d_call: -
v_call: TRBV19
clone_size: -
j_call: TRBJ1-5
cdr3_nt: TGTGCCAGTAGTATAGAGATAGGGACACCATATAGCAATCAGCCCCAGCATTTT
cdr3_aa: CASSIEIGTPYSNQPQHF

d_call: -
v_call: TRBV14
clone_size: once
j_call: TRBJ1-1
cdr3_nt: TGTGCCAGCAGCCCCCAGGGTGTTGAGAACACTGAAGCTTTCTTT
cdr3_aa: CASSPQGVENTEAFF

d_call: -
v_call: TRBV5-1
clone_size: once
j_call: TRBJ2-7
cdr3_nt: TGCGCCAGCAGCTTGGCCCCCCCAGGCATAGGGACCTACGAGCAGTACTTC
cdr3_aa: CASSLAPPGIGTYEQYF

d_call: -
v_call: TRBV19
clone_size: -
j_call: TRBJ1-2
cdr3_nt: TGTGCCAGTAGTTTTGGCGGGACGATCTATGGCTACACCTTC
cdr3_aa: CASSFGGTIYGYTF

d_call: -
v_call: TRBV11-3
clone_size: -
j_call: TRBJ1-1
cdr3_nt: TGTGCCAGCAGGAGGGGCCCGAACACTGAAGCTTTCTTT
cdr3_aa: CASRRGPNTEAFF

d_call: TRBD1
v_call: TRBV6-4
clone_size: -
j_call: TRBJ1-1
cdr3_nt: TGTGCCAGCAGAAATACCGGGACAGCTATGAACACTGAAGCTTTCTTT
cdr3_aa: CASRNTGTAMNTEAFF

d_call: -
v_call: TRBV14
clone_size: -
j_call: TRBJ2-1
cdr3_nt: TGTGCCAGCAGCCAAGGGAGAATGGGGAATGAGCAGTTCTTC
cdr3_aa: CASSQGRMGNEQFF

d_call: TRBD1
v_call: TRBV19
clone_size: -
j_call: TRBJ1-5
cdr3_nt: TGTGCCAGTAGTATAGATCCAAGACAGGGGCTTAGTTTT
cdr3_aa: CASSIDPRQGLSF

d_call: -
v_call: TRBV29-1
clone_size: -
j_call: TRBJ2-1
cdr3_nt: TGCAGCGTGACATTAGTCACAGGGACTTCCTACAATGAGCAGTTCTTC
cdr3_aa: CSVTLVTGTSYNEQFF

d_call: -
v_call: TRBV11-3
clone_size: -
j_call: TRBJ1-1
cdr3_nt: TGTGCCAGCAGCTATCTCGGGGGACTAACGGGGACTGAAGCTTTCTTT
cdr3_aa: CASSYLGGLTGTEAFF

d_call: -
v_call: TRBV19
clone_size: -
j_call: TRBJ1-6
cdr3_nt: TGTGCCAGTAGTACCGGGCCTCCGGACGGGAATTCACCCCTCCACTTT
cdr3_aa: CASSTGPPDGNSPLHF

d_call: -
v_call: TRBV11-3
clone_size: -
j_call: TRBJ1-3
cdr3_nt: TGTGCCAGCAGCCCTCGACACGCTGGAAACACCATATATTTT
cdr3_aa: CASSPRHAGNTIYF

d_call: -
v_call: TRBV3-1/TRBV3-2
clone_size: -
j_call: TRBJ2-1
cdr3_nt: TGTGCCAGCAGCCAAGGTTGGGTCAACAACAATGAGCAGTTCTTC
cdr3_aa: CASSQGWVNNNEQFF

d_call: TRBD1
v_call: TRBV6-1
clone_size: -
j_call: TRBJ1-2
cdr3_nt: TGTGCCAGCAGTGAAGGGACAGGACTCGTCTACACCTTC
cdr3_aa: CASSEGTGLVYTF

d_call: -
v_call: TRBV6-5
clone_size: -
j_call: TRBJ2-6
cdr3_nt: TGTGCCAGCAGACCCGACGGTGCTGGGGCCAACGTCCTGACTTTC
cdr3_aa: CASRPDGAGANVLTF

d_call: -
v_call: TRBV2
clone_size: once
j_call: TRBJ1-4
cdr3_nt: TGTGCCAGCAGGGGTACAGACTTTAATGAAAAACTGTTTTTT
cdr3_aa: CASRGTDFNEKLFF

d_call: -
v_call: TRBV14
clone_size: -
j_call: TRBJ2-1
cdr3_nt: TGTGCCAGCAGCCATCGACCGTTAAGAGGGGGGCAGTTCTTC
cdr3_aa: CASSHRPLRGGQFF

d_call: -
v_call: TRBV10-3
clone_size: -
j_call: TRBJ1-5
cdr3_nt: TGTGCCATCAGTGAGAATCCAGACAGCCAGCCCCAGCATTTT
cdr3_aa: CAISENPDSQPQHF

d_call: TRBD2
v_call: TRBV7-3
clone_size: -
j_call: TRBJ2-1
cdr3_nt: TGTGCCAGCAGCTTTAGCGGGGGGGATGATGAGCAGTTCTTC
cdr3_aa: CASSFSGGDDEQFF

d_call: -
v_call: TRBV7-2
clone_size: -
j_call: TRBJ2-3
cdr3_nt: TGTGCCAGCAGCTTAATGCAGATCAGGGATACGCAGTATTTT
cdr3_aa: CASSLMQIRDTQYF

d_call: TRBD1
v_call: TRBV28
clone_size: -
j_call: TRBJ1-5
cdr3_nt: TGTGCCAGCAGCCCCTCCCGGACAGGGGCTAGGTCCCAGCATTTT
cdr3_aa: CASSPSRTGARSQHF

d_call: TRBD1
v_call: TRBV4-3
clone_size: -
j_call: TRBJ1-3
cdr3_nt: TGCGCCAGCAGCCAGGGGACAGGGAGAGAAAACACCATATATTTT
cdr3_aa: CASSQGTGRENTIYF

d_call: -
v_call: TRBV19
clone_size: -
j_call: TRBJ1-2
cdr3_nt: TGTGCCAGTAGTATAAGGGACGGGACCTATGGCTACACCTTC
cdr3_aa: CASSIRDGTYGYTF

d_call: TRBD1
v_call: TRBV5-6
clone_size: -
j_call: TRBJ2-5
cdr3_nt: TGTGCCAGCAGCTTGGACAGGGGTTGGGAGACCCAGTACTTC
cdr3_aa: CASSLDRGWETQYF

d_call: TRBD1
v_call: TRBV7-8
clone_size: -
j_call: TRBJ1-5
cdr3_nt: TGTGCCAGCAGCTGGGACAGTAAAAATCAGCCCCAGCATTTT
cdr3_aa: CASSWDSKNQPQHF

d_call: TRBD1
v_call: TRBV7-9
clone_size: -
j_call: TRBJ2-3
cdr3_nt: TGTGCCGCTAGGGACAGCCAGGGCGATACGCAGTATTTT
cdr3_aa: CAARDSQGDTQYF

d_call: -
v_call: TRBV18
clone_size: once
j_call: TRBJ1-3
cdr3_nt: TGTGCCAGCTCACCTCTGGACATCTCTGGAAACACCATATATTTT
cdr3_aa: CASSPLDISGNTIYF

d_call: -
v_call: TRBV28
clone_size: -
j_call: TRBJ1-1
cdr3_nt: TGTGCCAGCAGTCCCCCGTCCGGGTTAGAGAACACTGAAGCTTTCTTT
cdr3_aa: CASSPPSGLENTEAFF